What follows describes a single T cell receptor (beta chain). The antigen remains unidentified. Germline is not matched at one junction end, which may reflect a read error. Germline values: CDR1 SSHAT, CDR2 FNYEAQ (reference sequence). CDR3 length equals 14 residues. The table came from immunoSEQ multiplex PCR; TCRdb's copy has only in-frame clones and leaves some out. The sample lists approximately 260,000 clones; roughly 86% were seen once. These data belong to a study of cytomegalovirus exposure and HLA in healthy donors. Notes on the study in general: The authors confirmed in vitro that three CMV-associated chains were specific for CMV antigens. While the bulk of TCR sequences proved rare, some public TCRs turned up in many donors. It was reportedly the case that the classifier diagnosed cytomegalovirus status with high specificity and sensitivity. The listing of 160 or so TCR beta chains classed them as cytomegalovirus-associated.

The V call is TRBV7-7, the J call TRBJ2-1; 8 bases match TRBD1. Sequenced input: PBMCs. The source of this sequence is a woman in her twenties or thirties in good health and CMV-seropositive. The CDR3 loop reads CASSFDRGNNEQFF. The CDR3 DNA reads as TGTGCTAGCAGTTTTGACAGGGGAAACAATGAGCAGTTCTTC. Filled out from reference TRBV7-7 and TRBJ2-1, the complete variable domain reads GAGVSQSPRYKVTKRGQDVTLRCDPISSHATLYWYQQALGQGPEFLTYFNYEAQPDKSGLPSDRFSAERPEGSISTLTIQRTEQRDSAMYRCASSFDRGNNEQFFGPGTRLTVL.